These 31 T cell receptor beta chains came from one sample sequenced in a study of T cell changes during pregnancy in multiple sclerosis (dated by TCRdb to about 2019). The library relied on the immunoSEQ multiplex PCR assay. TCRdb provides this immuneACCESS table in a form limited to in-frame rearrangements. Some clones are lacking; in checked studies, under half of them reflect an unresolved V gene, and why the rest are absent is not known. Across this sample there are about 75,000 clones, with around 92% seen only once. Roughly 1% of the sample is taken by the ten largest. Sample: peripheral blood, taken in the first trimester of pregnancy. These receptors were collected from a female donor in good health, enrolled as a control in a pregnancy study.

This chain links TRBV30 with TRBJ1-2; no clear D. The germline V and J ends were trimmed by 0 bases and 6 bases, with 11 bases remaining between them. Germline CDR1 and CDR2: GTSNPN and SVGIG (reference sequence). The CDR3 spans 13 residues. This CDR3 reads CAWSVRDGDGYTF. DNA for the CDR3: TGTGCCTGGAGTGTGAGGGATGGCGATGGCTACACCTTC.

This clone was seen just once. V gene TRBV5-1 combines with J gene TRBJ1-1, with TRBD1 matching over 7 bases. Germline assignment: CDR1 SGHRS and CDR2 YFSETQ. CDR3 length equals 16 residues. The V and J ends lost 4 bases and 0 bases, in that order; junction bases with no gene match: 9. The CDR3 sequence: CASSPTTGTVNTEAFF. Written as DNA, the CDR3 is TGCGCCAGCAGCCCGACGACAGGGACGGTGAACACTGAAGCTTTCTTT.

The rearrangement joins TRBV5-6 to TRBJ1-2, with D possibly matching TRBD1 (5 bases). V was clipped by 4 bases and J by 4 bases, with 11 bases between them. Germline loops: CDR1 SGHDT, CDR2 YYEEEE. The CDR3 spans 13 residues. CDR3 nucleotides: TGTGCCAGCAGCCCCAGGGAGGGCTATGGCTACACCTTC. It is translated as CASSPREGYGYTF. The full variable domain, rest sourced from reference TRBV5-6 and TRBJ1-2, is DAGVTQSPTHLIKTRGQQVTLRCSPKSGHDTVSWYQQALGQGPQFIFQYYEEEERQRGNFPDRFSGHQFPNYSSELNVNALLLGDSALYLCASSPREGYGYTFGSGTRLTVV.

The chain carries TRBV5-1 and TRBJ2-7; TRBD1 matches at 11 bases. The germline V gene has CDR1 SGHRS and CDR2 YFSETQ. Trimming removed 5 bases from V and 2 bases from J; junction bases left unmatched: 3. The CDR3 has 14 residues. CDR3 DNA: TGCGCCAGCAGGCCGGGACAGGGGGCCTACGAGCAGTACTTC. It codes for CASRPGQGAYEQYF. The complete variable domain, with remaining parts taken from reference TRBV5-1 and TRBJ2-7, reads KAGVTQTPRYLIKTRGQQVTLSCSPISGHRSVSWYQQTPGQGLQFLFEYFSETQRNKGNFPGRFSGRQFSNSRSEMNVSTLELGDSALYLCASRPGQGAYEQYFGPGTRLTVT.

V and J are TRBV20-1 and TRBJ2-7, with D perhaps matching TRBD2 (5 bases). From germline, CDR1 is DFQATT and CDR2 SNEGSKA (reference sequence). Trimming pared 4 bases from V and 10 bases from J, leaving 11 bases between. The CDR3 runs to 10 residues. The CDR3 protein is CSATEASQYF. CDR3 sequence (DNA): TGCAGTGCTACGGAGGCGAGCCAGTACTTC.

The chain recombines TRBV7-9 with TRBJ1-1; 7 positions match TRBD1. The CDR3 is 15 residues long. V shed 2 bases and J 0 bases; nucleotides not matched to a gene: 3. Germline values: CDR1 SEHNR, CDR2 FQNEAQ (reference sequence). In DNA, the CDR3 is TGTGCCAGCAGCTTAAGTGGGACAGTGAACACTGAAGCTTTCTTT. It encodes CASSLSGTVNTEAFF.

The chain couples TRBV5-6 to TRBJ2-1, with 8 nucleotides matching TRBD1. From germline, CDR1 is SGHDT and CDR2 YYEEEE. There are 16 residues in the CDR3. Trimming cost V 1 base and J 4 bases; bases outside gene matches: 7. The CDR3 region is CASSLSGQGRYNEQFF. DNA of the CDR3: TGTGCCAGCAGCTTGTCAGGACAGGGTCGATACAATGAGCAGTTCTTC. Together with reference TRBV5-6 and TRBJ2-1, the CDR3 gives the full variable domain: DAGVTQSPTHLIKTRGQQVTLRCSPKSGHDTVSWYQQALGQGPQFIFQYYEEEERQRGNFPDRFSGHQFPNYSSELNVNALLLGDSALYLCASSLSGQGRYNEQFFGPGTRLTVL.

This chain joins TRBV15 and TRBJ2-3; unclear D gene. Germline-derived CDR1 and CDR2 are LNHNV and YYDKDF (reference sequence). The CDR3 has 12 amino acids. The V end lost 4 bases, the J end lost 2 bases, and 4 bases lay between the germline ends. This CDR3 is CATSIHTDTQYF. The CDR3 coding sequence is TGTGCCACCAGCATACACACAGATACGCAGTATTTT.

The chain links TRBV28 to TRBJ2-5; possible D gene TRBD2, 6 bases. The V gene lost 2 bases and the J gene lost 9 bases, with 16 bases spanning the gap. Germline V gives CDR1 MDHEN, CDR2 SYDVKM. The CDR3 covers 14 residues. CDR3 amino acids: CASSLVGEAAPQYF. The CDR3 DNA reads as TGTGCCAGCAGTTTAGTGGGGGAGGCCGCCCCCCAGTACTTC.

V usage is TRBV7-2 and J usage is TRBJ1-5; 9 bases fit TRBD1. There are 14 residues in the CDR3. Unmatched junction bases numbered 6, after V lost 5 bases and J lost 7 bases. Germline loops: CDR1 SGHTA, CDR2 FQGNSA. CDR3 loop: CASSTGTGTQPQHF. In DNA form, the CDR3 reads TGTGCCAGCAGCACCGGGACAGGGACCCAGCCCCAGCATTTT.

The chain is built from TRBV9 and TRBJ2-1; 9 bases fit TRBD1. V lost 3 bases to trimming and J lost 8 bases; unmatched junction nucleotides: 9. This CDR3 region has 15 residues. Germline V CDR1 and CDR2: SGDLS, YYNGEE. The CDR3 protein is CASSAGRDRVYEQFF. In DNA, the CDR3 is TGTGCCAGCAGCGCGGGCCGGGACAGGGTCTATGAGCAGTTCTTC.

On this clone: The germline gene is not matched at one end of the junction; a read error may be the cause. V gene TRBV7-7 combines with J gene TRBJ2-3, with a tentative D call TRBD2 (6 bases). CDR3 length: 15 residues. CDR1 is SSHAT, CDR2 FNYEAQ, per germline (reference sequence). The CDR3 nucleotides read TGTGCTAGCAGCTTAGGCGGGACCCACACAGATACGCAGTATTTT. This sequence encodes CASSLGGTHTDTQYF. The entire variable domain, with the rest obtained from reference TRBV7-7 and TRBJ2-3, is as follows: GAGVSQSPRYKVTKRGQDVTLRCDPISSHATLYWYQQALGQGPEFLTYFNYEAQPDKSGLPSDRFSAERPEGSISTLTIQRTEQRDSAMYRCASSLGGTHTDTQYFGPGTRLTVL.

The count of this clone is one. V and J are TRBV28 and TRBJ2-1; 12 nucleotides line up with TRBD2. Germline CDR1 MDHEN, CDR2 SYDVKM. This CDR3 is 14 amino acids long. V shed 6 bases, J shed 10 bases, and the junction held 7 bases outside the gene matches. The CDR3 nucleotides are TGTGCCAGCAGGAGACCGGGACTAGCGGGCGAGCAGTTCTTC. This gives the protein CASRRPGLAGEQFF.

V gene TRBV6-6 combines with J gene TRBJ2-2; no clear D. The germline V gene encodes CDR1 MNHNY and CDR2 SVGAGI (reference sequence). The CDR3 loop spans 15 amino acids. Trimming shortened V by 7 bases and J by 4 bases, and 16 bases separated the two germline ends. The CDR3 protein is CASTPSVGFTGELFF. CDR3 in DNA: TGTGCCAGCACCCCAAGTGTCGGTTTCACCGGGGAGCTGTTTTTT.

This chain connects TRBV7-8 to TRBJ2-7, with 9 bases identical to TRBD1. V lost 2 bases and J lost 5; bases outside the gene matches: 4. Looked up from germline, CDR1 is SGHVS and CDR2 is FQNEAQ. This CDR3 has 14 residues. The CDR3 bases are TGTGCCAGCAGCTTAAGGGACAGGGTCCACGAGCAGTACTTC. Translated, it gives CASSLRDRVHEQYF.

The V gene is TRBV6-4, the J gene TRBJ2-1; 11 bases fit TRBD2. Trimming at V came to 2 bases and at J to 7 bases, leaving 7 bases not matched to a gene. The CDR3 extends over 16 amino acids. Looked up from germline, CDR1 is MRHNA and CDR2 is SNTAGT. In DNA form, the CDR3 reads TGTGCCAGCAGTGACAAGGCTAGCGGGGGGTGGAATGAGCAGTTCTTC. Translating gives CASSDKASGGWNEQFF.

This clone was picked up a small number of times. The chain couples TRBV18 to TRBJ1-6; possibly TRBD1 for D (5 bases). There are 16 residues in the CDR3. Germline values: CDR1 KGHSH, CDR2 LQKENI. Trimming stripped 6 bases from V and 0 bases from J, with 12 bases between. CDR3 coding DNA: TGTGCCAGCTCCCCGGTAGGGGACTCCTATAATTCACCCCTCCACTTT. Encoded protein: CASSPVGDSYNSPLHF.

V is TRBV27 and J is TRBJ2-3; D not certain. The CDR3 has 12 residues. The germline gives CDR1 MNHEY, CDR2 SMNVEV (reference sequence). V was clipped by 7 bases and J by 6 bases, with 11 bases between them. The CDR3 DNA reads TGTGCCAGCACTAACTTCGGGGATACGCAGTATTTT. Translated: CASTNFGDTQYF.

The V gene is TRBV19, the J gene TRBJ2-7, with TRBD1 matching over 9 bases. The CDR3 sequence is 13 residues long. V dropped 5 bases and J dropped 7; count of bases not matched to a gene: 6. Germline CDR1 and CDR2: LNHDA and SQIVND (reference sequence). CDR3 DNA sequence: TGTGCCAGTAGTTGGACAGGGGAGGGGGAGCAGTACTTC. This encodes CASSWTGEGEQYF. The full variable domain, in which reference TRBV19 and TRBJ2-7 provide the parts outside the CDR3, is DGGITQSPKYLFRKEGQNVTLSCEQNLNHDAMYWYRQDPGQGLRLIYYSQIVNDFQKGDIAEGYSVSREKKESFPLTVTSAQKNPTAFYLCASSWTGEGEQYFGPGTRLTVT.

This sequence joins TRBV5-4 and TRBJ1-1; no reliable D call. CDR3 length: 15 amino acids. Germline CDR1 is SGHNT and CDR2 is YYREEE (reference sequence). V dropped 4 bases and J dropped 0 bases, with 13 bases sitting between them. As DNA, the CDR3 is TGTGCCAGCAGCCTGGGTGGAGCCTTGAACACTGAAGCTTTCTTT. Residues: CASSLGGALNTEAFF.

The chain has TRBV5-1 and TRBJ1-1; TRBD1 aligns across 8 bases. V lost 4 bases and J lost 7; bases outside the gene matches: 0. The CDR3 covers 11 residues. Germline assignment: CDR1 SGHRS and CDR2 YFSETQ. CDR3 in DNA: TGCGCCAGCAGCGGGACAGGTGAAGCTTTCTTT. As protein: CASSGTGEAFF.

The rearrangement links TRBV5-8 to TRBJ2-1; 15 bases map to TRBD2. Germline V gene sequence: CDR1 SGHTS, CDR2 YDEGEE. The CDR3 is 16 amino acids. Unmatched junction bases numbered 4, after V lost 3 bases and J lost 6 bases. This CDR3 reads CASSSWTSGRANEQFF. The CDR3 DNA is TGTGCCAGCAGCTCATGGACTAGCGGGAGGGCCAATGAGCAGTTCTTC.

The rearrangement uses TRBV19 and TRBJ1-1; the D is unclear. This CDR3 has 12 amino acids. From germline, CDR1 is LNHDA and CDR2 SQIVND (reference sequence). Trimming took 5 bases from V and 1 from J, leaving 5 bases between them. Here the CDR3 reads CASSSQNTEAFF. CDR3 nucleotide sequence: TGTGCCAGTAGTTCACAGAACACTGAAGCTTTCTTT.

The CDR3 is CASSLRRGGNEQFF. CDR3 nucleotide sequence: TGTGCCAGCAGCTTAAGAAGGGGGGGCAATGAGCAGTTCTTC. The chain employs TRBV7-2 and TRBJ2-1, with D perhaps matching TRBD2 (7 bases). Trimming cost V 2 bases and J 6 bases, with 11 bases left between them. In germline, CDR1 is SGHTA, CDR2 FQGNSA. The CDR3 spans 14 residues. Complete variable domain (other parts from reference TRBV7-2 and TRBJ2-1): GAGVSQSPSNKVTEKGKDVELRCDPISGHTALYWYRQSLGQGLEFLIYFQGNSAPDKSGLPSDRFSAERTGGSVSTLTIQRTQQEDSAVYLCASSLRRGGNEQFFGPGTRLTVL.

The DNA of the CDR3 is TGCGCCAGCAGCCAAGATATTTTGGGGGGCGAGCAGTACTTC. The encoded protein is CASSQDILGGEQYF. The rearrangement joins TRBV4-3 to TRBJ2-7, with D possibly matching TRBD2 (6 bases). V shed 0 bases and J shed 6 bases, with 12 bases lying between them. The CDR3 has 14 residues. Germline V gene lookup returns CDR1 LGHNA and CDR2 YSLEER.

This sequence joins TRBV7-9 and TRBJ1-2; tentative D call: TRBD1 (6 bases). Trimming pared 3 bases from V and 3 bases from J, leaving 14 bases between. This CDR3 contains 15 residues. Per the germline V gene, CDR1 is SEHNR and CDR2 is FQNEAQ (reference sequence). This CDR3 reads CASSFRGGGDYGYTF. In DNA, the CDR3 is TGTGCCAGCAGCTTCCGGGGAGGGGGGGACTATGGCTACACCTTC.

The V call is TRBV9, the J call TRBJ2-7, with TRBD1 as a possible D gene (6 bases). CDR3 size: 15 residues. With 3 bases removed from V and 4 bases from J, the gap between germline ends came to 17 bases. The germline V gene has CDR1 SGDLS and CDR2 YYNGEE. CDR3 sequence reads: CASSGFGEQGYEQYF. CDR3 coding DNA: TGTGCCAGCAGCGGGTTTGGGGAGCAGGGGTACGAGCAGTACTTC.

The rearrangement uses TRBV5-6 and TRBJ2-1, with D perhaps TRBD2 (6 bases). Germline V gene sequence: CDR1 SGHDT, CDR2 YYEEEE. The CDR3 runs 18 residues. V shed 3 bases and J shed 0 bases, with 19 bases lying between them. The CDR3 region is CASSSPSREDLSYNEQFF. The CDR3 coding sequence is TGTGCCAGCAGCTCGCCCTCTAGGGAGGATCTCTCCTACAATGAGCAGTTCTTC.

This chain joins TRBV5-1 and TRBJ1-2, with TRBD1 matching over 7 bases. Germline CDR1 SGHRS, CDR2 YFSETQ. The CDR3 contains 14 residues. Trimming took 0 bases from V and 5 from J; bases not matched to a gene: 4. CDR3 sequence: CASSLDDRVYGYTF. The CDR3 nucleotides read TGCGCCAGCAGCTTGGACGACAGGGTGTATGGCTACACCTTC.

The CDR3 loop is CASSETGGRNQPQHF. The DNA for the CDR3 is TGTGCCAGCAGCGAAACAGGGGGTCGCAATCAGCCCCAGCATTTT. This chain links TRBV7-9 with TRBJ1-5, with 8 bases identical to TRBD1. The CDR3 totals 15 residues. Germline values: CDR1 SEHNR, CDR2 FQNEAQ (reference sequence). The J segment lost 2 bases and the V segment lost 5 bases, leaving 5 bases of the junction unmatched.

The J gene is TRBJ2-1, the V gene TRBV7-9, with a weak D call TRBD1 (6 bases). V dropped 4 bases and J dropped 4 bases, with 11 bases sitting between them. The germline gives CDR1 SEHNR, CDR2 FQNEAQ (reference sequence). There are 14 residues in the CDR3. This CDR3 is CASSSSGDYNEQFF. CDR3 sequence (DNA): TGTGCCAGCAGCTCATCAGGGGATTACAATGAGCAGTTCTTC.